What follows are 14 T cell receptor beta chains derived from one specimen sequenced in a study of T cells in Graves' hyperthyroidism and ophthalmopathy (dated by TCRdb to between 2018 and 2021). Library method: multiplex PCR. TCRdb shows the sequencer as Illumina HiSeq 2000. The TCR beta CDR3 regions were amplified from the RNA transcripts. A first-round RT-PCR of the TCR CDR3 used the HTBI primer set with the Qiagen OneStep RT-PCR kit. TCRdb took the public reads, trimmed them with fastp at Q25, ran MiXCR for clone calling and kept in-frame beta chains. Merged by CDR3 protein, the rows form single entries marked with the most common genes and DNA. The sample table shows about 360,000 distinct CDR3 sequences, and roughly 13% are seen once. The ten largest clonotypes hold 9.2% of the sample. Material for sequencing was blood. The source of these receptors is a woman aged 18-30 years with Graves' hyperthyroidism.

The J gene is TRBJ1-6, the V gene TRBV12-3 or TRBV12-4; a possible D gene is TRBD1 (6 bases). Trimming removed 7 bases at V and 7 bases at J, with 23 bases between. This CDR3 spans 17 amino acids. CDR3 in DNA: TGTGCCAGCACTATTCTCCGGGGGGCGCCGGGGAATTCACCCCTCCACTTT. Protein: CASTILRGAPGNSPLHF.

This clonotype appeared once. V and J are TRBV7-9 and TRBJ1-1; no clear D gene. In germline, CDR1 is SEHNR, CDR2 FQNEAQ (reference sequence). Between the trimmed V and J ends, which lost 1 base and 4 bases, there was a span of 7 bases. The CDR3 consists of 13 residues. Written as DNA, the CDR3 is TGTGCCAGCAGCTTAGATGCGTTCACTGAAGCTTTCTTT. This sequence encodes CASSLDAFTEAFF.

At least ten counts were recorded for this clonotype. This chain links TRBV7-3 with TRBJ1-1; 8 bases map to TRBD1. CDR1 and CDR2 from the germline V gene are SGHTA and FQGTGA. V was clipped by 5 bases and J by 5 bases; unmatched bases: 7. This CDR3 contains 14 residues. The CDR3 here is CASSRTGGSTEAFF. Here the CDR3 DNA reads TGTGCCAGCAGCCGAACAGGGGGGTCGACTGAAGCTTTCTTT. Filled out from reference TRBV7-3 and TRBJ1-1, the complete variable domain reads GAGVSQTPSNKVTEKGKYVELRCDPISGHTALYWYRQSLGQGPEFLIYFQGTGAADDSGLPNDRFFAVRPEGSVSTLKIQRTERGDSAVYLCASSRTGGSTEAFFGQGTRLTVV.

This clonotype was seen at least ten times. The V and J genes are TRBV12-3 or TRBV12-4 and TRBJ1-4; D not certain. Trimming pared 3 bases from V and 10 bases from J, leaving 15 bases between. The CDR3 covers 14 residues. CDR3 nucleotide sequence: TGTGCCAGCAGTTTCGGGAGTTTGAACGGAAAACTGTTTTTT. Translation: CASSFGSLNGKLFF.

Remarks on this clonotype: A single base separates this from a much larger clone, so it may be a read error. CDR3 in amino acids: CASGPDGLYGYTF. For the CDR3, the DNA is TGTGCCAGCGGCCCAGACGGACTATATGGCTACACCTTC. The rearrangement uses TRBV3-1 and TRBJ1-2, with D uncertain. V was cut by 8 bases and J by 5 bases, with 15 bases left in between. CDR1 and CDR2 (germline): LGHDT, YNNKEL (reference sequence). This CDR3 has 13 amino acids.

The J gene is TRBJ1-1, the V gene TRBV3-1; the D gene is possibly TRBD1 (6 bases). This CDR3 is 15 amino acids long. The germline gives CDR1 LGHDT, CDR2 YNNKEL (reference sequence). Trimming took off 3 bases at V and 2 bases at J, with 13 bases between the two ends. The CDR3 DNA sequence: TGTGCCAGCAGCCAGGCAGGGGTTCGAAACACTGAAGCTTTCTTT. Translation gives CASSQAGVRNTEAFF. Looking up the rest from reference TRBV3-1 and TRBJ1-1 gives the full variable domain: DTAVSQTPKYLVTQMGNDKSIKCEQNLGHDTMYWYKQDSKKFLKIMFSYNNKELIINETVPNRFSPKSPDKAHLNLHINSLELGDSAVYFCASSQAGVRNTEAFFGQGTRLTVV.

This clonotype was seen only a few times. The genes are TRBV5-5 and TRBJ2-4, with 7 nucleotides matching TRBD2. The germline V gene has CDR1 SGHKS and CDR2 YYEKEE (reference sequence). V lost 4 bases and J lost 0; bases outside the gene matches: 16. The CDR3 contains 19 residues. The CDR3 loop is CASSTRFTLADQAKNIQYF. The DNA for the CDR3 is TGTGCCAGCAGCACGAGATTCACCCTAGCGGACCAAGCCAAAAACATTCAGTACTTC.

At least ten counts were recorded for this clonotype. The V gene is TRBV5-1, the J gene TRBJ1-4; the D is unclear. The CDR3 extends over 15 amino acids. CDR1 and CDR2 from the germline V gene are SGHRS and YFSETQ. With 3 bases removed from V and 0 bases from J, the gap between germline ends came to 9 bases. CDR3 DNA: TGCGCCAGCAGCTCGACCGATGCAACTAATGAAAAACTGTTTTTT. Translation: CASSSTDATNEKLFF.

This clonotype was detected a few times. A read error is possible here, since a much larger clone lies one base away. The gene calls are TRBV29-1 and TRBJ1-2; D possibly corresponds to TRBD1 (6 bases). Germline V gene data show CDR1 as SQVTM and CDR2 as ANQGSEA. The CDR3 has 11 amino acids. The CDR3 DNA follows: TGCAACGTTGAAGCTGGACAGCACTACACCTTC. Amino acids: CNVEAGQHYTF.

The gene calls are TRBV9 and TRBJ2-1, with 8 bases matching TRBD1. V shed 0 bases, J shed 5 bases, and the junction held 7 bases outside the gene matches. Germline loops: CDR1 SGDLS, CDR2 YYNGEE. The CDR3 covers 16 residues. For the CDR3, the DNA is TGTGCCAGCAGCGTAGTTGCCGGGACAGGAAACAATGAGCAGTTCTTC. Its protein is CASSVVAGTGNNEQFF.

There are many counts of this clonotype. V and J are TRBV18 and TRBJ2-1, with D maybe TRBD2 (5 bases). Germline V gene sequence: CDR1 KGHSH, CDR2 LQKENI. The CDR3 is 13 residues long. Trimming left V 6 bases short and J 8 bases short, with 14 bases between. The CDR3 DNA reads as TGTGCCAGCTCCCCCCAAGACGGGGATGAGCAGTTCTTC. Translating it yields CASSPQDGDEQFF.

This clonotype was observed a few times. Germline is not matched at one junction end, which may reflect a read error. This sequence joins TRBV20-1 and TRBJ2-1; the D is unclear. The germline gives CDR1 DFQATT, CDR2 SNEGSKA (reference sequence). The CDR3 sequence is 15 residues long. The CDR3 DNA reads TGCAGTGCTAGAGATTTACTGATCTCCTACAATGAGCGGTTCTTC. Encoded protein: CSARDLLISYNERFF.

Comment on this clonotype: Since a much larger clone is just one base distant, this may be a read error. The rearrangement links TRBV2 to TRBJ2-2, with TRBD1 identical over 7 bases. Germline assignment: CDR1 SNHLY and CDR2 FYNNEI. CDR3 length: 14 amino acids. CDR3 amino acids: CASSDRGRTGELSF. The CDR3 region has the DNA TGTGCCAGCAGTGATAGGGGGCGCACCGGGGAGCTGTCTTTT.

This clonotype has more than one count but fewer than ten. A much larger clone lies a single base off, so this may be a read error. The chain employs TRBV28 and TRBJ1-2; TRBD1 matches at 7 bases. The germline gives CDR1 MDHEN, CDR2 SYDVKM. This CDR3 spans 13 amino acids. The CDR3 sequence is CVSSWEGANGYTF. For the CDR3, the DNA is TGTGTCAGCAGTTGGGAGGGGGCGAATGGCTACACCTTC.